This TCR beta chain was found in a study of T-cell reconstitution after alpha-beta-depleted transplantation in children. Study findings and constraints: Several hundred expanded graft clones reportedly gave rise to the alpha-beta T cells present about two months after transplant.

During its preparation, the TCRbeta library received unique molecular identifiers. From the PCR reads, TCRdb called clonotypes with MiXCR, one entry per CDR3 protein. Found here are around 670,000 distinct CDR3 sequences, over 10% of them singletons; the top ten hold 0.79%. This clonotype has a count of ten or more. No antigen is known for it. This CDR3 has 13 residues. The germline V gene has CDR1 SEHNR and CDR2 FQNEAQ (reference sequence). J was trimmed by 0 bases and V by 6 bases; bases with no gene match: 1. The chain carries TRBV7-9 and TRBJ1-1; 7 bases are shared with TRBD1. The TCR originated in a girl aged 2 to 10 with congenital amegakaryocytic thrombocytopenia, due to receive a stem cell transplant. Source: PBMCs, taken before TCRalphabeta/CD19-depleted stem cell transplant. CDR3 loop: CASRGTVNTEAFF. In nucleotides, the CDR3 is TGTGCCAGCAGGGGGACAGTGAACACTGAAGCTTTCTTT.